This TCR beta chain is from a study of T cell changes during pregnancy in multiple sclerosis. The CDR3 runs 14 residues. V lost 0 bases and J lost 6; bases outside the gene matches: 5. Germline CDR1 reads SGHRS; CDR2 reads YFSETQ. Some clones are missing from TCRdb's copy, which holds only in-frame ones; the method was immunoSEQ multiplex PCR. The table records nearly 70,000 clones, 92% of them present only once. This sample comprised peripheral blood, obtained in the second trimester of pregnancy. This chain joins TRBV5-1 and TRBJ1-2; TRBD1 agrees at 7 bases. This TCR was recovered from a female donor in good health, enrolled as a control in a pregnancy study. CDR3 sequence (DNA): TGCGCCAGCAGCTTGGCCGTGACAGGGAATGGCTACACCTTC. As protein: CASSLAVTGNGYTF. The complete variable domain, with remaining parts taken from reference TRBV5-1 and TRBJ1-2, reads KAGVTQTPRYLIKTRGQQVTLSCSPISGHRSVSWYQQTPGQGLQFLFEYFSETQRNKGNFPGRFSGRQFSNSRSEMNVSTLELGDSALYLCASSLAVTGNGYTFGSGTRLTVV.